What follows are 29 T cell receptor beta chains derived from one specimen sequenced in a study of identical twins. Via MiXCR, TCRdb re-called the 5' RACE reads, giving one row per CDR3 protein. The sample includes about 300,000 distinct CDR3 sequences, around 12% of them seen just once. This sample also belongs to another study, concerning yellow fever vaccine responses in identical twins.

Sequenced sample: CD8+ T cells sorted from blood. These receptors were taken from a woman between 18 and 29 years old in good health.

This clonotype was found many times. V usage is TRBV12-3 or TRBV12-4 and J usage is TRBJ1-2; TRBD1 aligns across 7 bases. This CDR3 contains 16 residues. J was trimmed by 1 base and V by 5 bases; bases with no gene match: 10. This chain's CDR3 is CASSRTGLADNYGYTF. The DNA of the CDR3 is TGTGCCAGCAGTAGGACAGGTCTGGCCGATAACTATGGCTACACCTTC.

The rearrangement joins TRBV25-1 to TRBJ2-2, with D hard to call. V was trimmed by 2 bases and J by 7 bases, leaving 14 bases between them. The CDR3 has 15 residues. The V gene's germline CDR1 is MGHDK and CDR2 SYGVNS. CDR3 residues: CASSELEAWVGELFF. DNA of the CDR3: TGTGCCAGCAGTGAACTCGAGGCGTGGGTCGGGGAGCTGTTTTTT.

V gene TRBV2 combines with J gene TRBJ2-5; D gene ambiguous. Between the trimmed V and J ends, which lost 3 bases and 5 bases, there was a span of 16 bases. The CDR3 sequence is 15 residues long. Germline-derived CDR1 and CDR2 are SNHLY and FYNNEI. The CDR3 protein is CASSDGRGRFETQYF. In DNA form, the CDR3 reads TGTGCCAGCAGTGATGGAAGAGGTCGGTTTGAGACCCAGTACTTC. Complete variable domain (other parts from reference TRBV2 and TRBJ2-5): EPEVTQTPSHQVTQMGQEVILRCVPISNHLYFYWYRQILGQKVEFLVSFYNNEISEKSEIFDDQFSVERPDGSNFTLKIRSTKLEDSAMYFCASSDGRGRFETQYFGPGTRLLVL.

The table lists this clonotype with a few counts. This sequence joins TRBV28 and TRBJ2-2, with no clear D. Trimming removed 1 base from V and 0 bases from J, with 9 bases in between. Germline V gene lookup returns CDR1 MDHEN and CDR2 SYDVKM. The CDR3 runs 16 residues. The DNA of the CDR3 is TGTGCCAGCAGTTTATTTTATGCCTCGAACACCGGGGAGCTGTTTTTT. It encodes CASSLFYASNTGELFF.

This clonotype has only a few counts. The rearrangement joins TRBV12-3 or TRBV12-4 to TRBJ2-3, with D possibly being TRBD1 (6 bases). The CDR3 runs 17 residues. Trimming took 3 bases from V and 0 from J, leaving 16 bases between them. CDR3 sequence: CASSFWGPGYSTDTQYF. The CDR3 nucleotides read TGTGCCAGCAGTTTTTGGGGGCCGGGATATAGCACAGATACGCAGTATTTT.

This clonotype was recorded a few times. This sequence joins TRBV2 and TRBJ2-7; D unclear. V was clipped by 0 bases and J by 0 bases, with 9 bases between them. The CDR3 spans 15 residues. The germline V gene encodes CDR1 SNHLY and CDR2 FYNNEI. The CDR3 protein is CASSEAVWVSYEQYF. The CDR3 DNA sequence: TGTGCCAGCAGTGAAGCGGTGTGGGTCTCCTACGAGCAGTACTTC.

This clonotype turned up a few times. V gene TRBV4-1 combines with J gene TRBJ2-7; D possibly uses TRBD1 or TRBD2 (7 bases each). Per germline, CDR1 MGHRA and CDR2 YSYEKL. CDR3 length equals 15 residues. The V end lost 2 bases, the J end lost 3 bases, and 14 bases lay between the germline ends. The CDR3 protein is CASSQIQGGVYEQYF. The CDR3 nucleotides are TGCGCCAGCAGCCAAATCCAGGGGGGGGTCTACGAGCAGTACTTC.

V and J are TRBV27 and TRBJ2-7; TRBD1 matches 9 bases. The length of the CDR3 is 15 residues. Per the germline V gene, CDR1 is MNHEY and CDR2 is SMNVEV (reference sequence). After removal of 3 bases from V and 4 bases from J, the junction contained 7 bases not matched to a gene. The CDR3 region has the DNA TGTGCCAGCAGTTTGACAGGGGGAGTTCTGTACGAGCAGTACTTC. Protein sequence: CASSLTGGVLYEQYF.

CDR3 amino acids: CSARNRDYGYTF. The CDR3 DNA sequence: TGCAGCGCGAGAAACAGGGACTATGGCTACACCTTC. This chain uses TRBV29-1 with TRBJ1-2; TRBD1 is a possible D gene (6 bases). Trimming pared 7 bases from V and 3 bases from J, leaving 12 bases between. The CDR3 contains 12 residues. The germline V gene has CDR1 SQVTM and CDR2 ANQGSEA.

The chain has TRBV6-2 or TRBV6-3 and TRBJ2-7; D not resolved. Trimming left V 6 bases short and J 3 bases short, with 12 bases between. Germline CDR1 is MNHEY and CDR2 is SVGEGT. There are 13 residues in the CDR3. The CDR3 DNA sequence: TGTGCCAGCAGCCTAACACTGGGCTACGAGCAGTACTTC. Amino acids: CASSLTLGYEQYF.

At least ten counts were recorded for this clonotype. This chain links TRBV12-3 or TRBV12-4 with TRBJ1-3; TRBD1 might be the D (5 bases). V was pared by 6 bases and J by 1 base, with 13 bases between. This CDR3 is built from 15 residues. CDR3 sequence: CASSVGRGSGNTIYF. The CDR3 DNA follows: TGTGCCAGCAGCGTTGGGAGGGGTTCTGGAAACACCATATATTTT.

This clonotype was observed a handful of times. The chain recombines TRBV11-1 with TRBJ2-1, with TRBD2 identical over 9 bases. CDR3 length: 19 amino acids. Germline V CDR1 and CDR2: SGHAT, FQDESV (reference sequence). J lost 5 bases, V lost 5 bases, and 19 bases had no gene match. The CDR3, as DNA: TGTGCCAGCAGCGCTCCGGTAGGGGGACTAGCTGGGTTAAACAATGAGCAGTTCTTC. Residues: CASSAPVGGLAGLNNEQFF.

This sequence joins TRBV24-1 and TRBJ2-7, with a weak D call TRBD1 (6 bases). Germline V gene lookup returns CDR1 KGHDR and CDR2 SFDVKD. The CDR3 covers 13 residues. V shed 2 bases and J shed 3 bases, with 7 bases lying between them. The CDR3 is CATSDSRGYEQYF. The CDR3 DNA reads as TGTGCCACCAGTGATTCCAGGGGCTACGAGCAGTACTTC.

This clonotype has only a few counts. The V call is TRBV20-1, the J call TRBJ2-1; D not certain. CDR1 and CDR2 from the germline V gene are DFQATT and SNEGSKA (reference sequence). Trimming removed 6 bases from V and 8 bases from J, with 11 bases in between. CDR3 size: 11 residues. CDR3 nucleotides: TGCAGTGCCCCGCGGCTGTATGAGCAGTTCTTC. Residues: CSAPRLYEQFF.

The gene calls are TRBV15 and TRBJ2-2; D might be TRBD1 (6 bases). The CDR3 consists of 18 residues. Trimming left V 3 bases short and J 2 bases short, with 19 bases between. CDR1 is LNHNV, CDR2 YYDKDF, per germline (reference sequence). CDR3 in amino acids: CATSRDSPEWRNTGELFF. The CDR3 nucleotides are TGTGCCACCAGCAGGGACAGCCCAGAATGGAGAAACACCGGGGAGCTGTTTTTT.

The chain is built from TRBV5-1 and TRBJ2-7; possible D gene TRBD1, 6 bases. The CDR3 sequence is 14 residues long. Trimming shortened V by 0 bases and J by 2 bases, and 9 bases separated the two germline ends. CDR1 is SGHRS and CDR2 is YFSETQ in the germline V gene. This CDR3 is CASSLGAGAYEQYV. The CDR3 DNA reads as TGCGCCAGCAGCTTGGGGGCAGGGGCCTACGAGCAGTACGTC.

The table lists this clonotype with a few counts. This chain links TRBV25-1 with TRBJ1-1; the match to TRBD1 covers 8 bases. The CDR3 length is 15 residues. Trimming took 8 bases from V and 1 from J; bases not matched to a gene: 9. Germline CDR1 and CDR2: MGHDK and SYGVNS. The CDR3 loop is CASPKDRVWNTEAFF. CDR3 bases: TGTGCCAGCCCGAAGGACAGGGTATGGAACACTGAAGCTTTCTTT.

The table lists this clonotype with a few counts. The chain employs TRBV12-3 or TRBV12-4 and TRBJ1-2; D is ambiguous. The CDR3 covers 13 residues. Trimming removed 7 bases from V and 2 bases from J, with 11 bases in between. CDR3 protein: CASNQQNNYGYTF. CDR3 bases: TGTGCCAGCAACCAACAGAACAACTATGGCTACACCTTC.

This sequence joins TRBV27 and TRBJ2-3; maybe TRBD2 (6 bases). The CDR3 consists of 15 residues. The V end was cut by 2 bases, the J end by 1 base, with 10 bases between. Germline values: CDR1 MNHEY, CDR2 SMNVEV (reference sequence). The CDR3 region is CASSLRRVGTDTQYF. CDR3 sequence (DNA): TGTGCCAGCAGTTTAAGGAGGGTGGGCACAGATACGCAGTATTTT.

The gene calls are TRBV27 and TRBJ2-1, with TRBD1 as a possible D gene (7 bases). Trimming took off 0 bases at V and 8 bases at J, with 20 bases between the two ends. CDR1 is MNHEY, CDR2 SMNVEV, per germline (reference sequence). The CDR3 runs 17 residues. CDR3: CASSLSPWQGGRDEQFF. CDR3 sequence (DNA): TGTGCCAGCAGTTTATCCCCGTGGCAGGGGGGTAGGGATGAGCAGTTCTTC.

This clonotype was counted only a few times. This chain joins TRBV19 and TRBJ2-1; the D is unclear. This CDR3 comprises 13 residues. Germline V lookup: CDR1 LNHDA, CDR2 SQIVND (reference sequence). V was trimmed by 5 bases and J by 5 bases, leaving 10 bases between them. CDR3 protein: CASSWLSNNEQFF. The CDR3 DNA sequence: TGTGCCAGTAGTTGGCTATCTAACAATGAGCAGTTCTTC.

The table lists this clonotype with many counts. J is TRBJ2-7 and V is TRBV5-1, with a possible D match to TRBD1 (5 bases). Between the trimmed V and J ends, which lost 0 bases and 0 bases, there was a span of 10 bases. The CDR3 covers 15 residues. In germline, CDR1 is SGHRS, CDR2 YFSETQ. The DNA of the CDR3 is TGCGCCAGCAGCTTGGGACAGCCTTTCTCCTACGAGCAGTACTTC. Its translation: CASSLGQPFSYEQYF.

The J gene is TRBJ2-7, the V gene TRBV10-3; D is undetermined. The germline V gene has CDR1 ENHRY and CDR2 SYGVKD. Trimming stripped 3 bases from V and 6 bases from J, with 6 bases between. The CDR3 is made up of 11 amino acids. CDR3 loop: CAISDDTEQYF. The CDR3 DNA is TGTGCCATCAGTGACGACACCGAGCAGTACTTC.

This clonotype was observed a few times. This chain connects TRBV29-1 to TRBJ2-3; 9 bases map to TRBD2. Germline-derived CDR1 and CDR2 are SQVTM and ANQGSEA. The J segment lost 3 bases and the V segment lost 4 bases, leaving 5 bases of the junction unmatched. The CDR3 runs 14 residues. Written as DNA, the CDR3 is TGCAGCGTTGCGAGCGGGGGGCCTACAGATACGCAGTATTTT. Protein sequence: CSVASGGPTDTQYF.

This clonotype was counted between two and nine times. This chain connects TRBV5-1 to TRBJ2-5; TRBD1 matches 8 bases. Trimming at V came to 2 bases and at J to 5 bases, leaving 8 bases not matched to a gene. Looked up from germline, CDR1 is SGHRS and CDR2 is YFSETQ. The CDR3 runs to 15 residues. In DNA, the CDR3 is TGCGCCAGCAGCTTATCAGGGGGCCATGGGGAGACCCAGTACTTC. Translated: CASSLSGGHGETQYF.

This clonotype was counted between two and nine times. This sequence joins TRBV11-2 and TRBJ2-3; 12 bases map to TRBD2. The CDR3 is 19 amino acids. V was pared by 0 bases and J by 9 bases, with 16 bases of the junction left unmatched. Germline CDR1 reads SGHAT; CDR2 reads FQNNGV. The CDR3 loop reads CASSLDPFIPTSGSETQYF. Here the CDR3 DNA reads TGTGCCAGCAGCTTAGATCCCTTTATCCCGACTAGCGGGAGCGAAACGCAGTATTTT.

This clonotype was counted a few times. J is TRBJ2-2 and V is TRBV28; possibly TRBD1 or TRBD2 for D (6 bases each). The CDR3 covers 15 residues. CDR1 and CDR2 from the germline V gene are MDHEN and SYDVKM. Trimming stripped 3 bases from V and 0 bases from J, with 8 bases between. Here the CDR3 reads CASSLRDTNTGELFF. For the CDR3, the DNA is TGTGCCAGCAGTTTGCGGGACACGAACACCGGGGAGCTGTTTTTT. Variable domain in full (rest from reference TRBV28 and TRBJ2-2): DVKVTQSSRYLVKRTGEKVFLECVQDMDHENMFWYRQDPGLGLRLIYFSYDVKMKEKGDIPEGYSVSREKKERFSLILESASTNQTSMYLCASSLRDTNTGELFFGEGSRLTVL.

There are a few counts of this clonotype. The chain carries TRBV6-4 and TRBJ2-3; D may correspond to TRBD1 or TRBD2 (5 bases each). Trimming removed 5 bases at V and 5 bases at J, with 20 bases between. There are 16 residues in the CDR3. Germline CDR1 MRHNA, CDR2 SNTAGT. The CDR3 region is CASSPEKGEGRDTQYF. The CDR3 nucleotides are TGTGCCAGCAGTCCTGAGAAGGGAGAGGGGAGAGATACGCAGTATTTT.

The chain employs TRBV27 and TRBJ2-3; perhaps D is TRBD1 or TRBD2 (6 bases each). V was clipped by 2 bases and J by 0 bases, with 15 bases between them. CDR1 is MNHEY, CDR2 SMNVEV, per germline (reference sequence). The CDR3 length is 17 residues. DNA for the CDR3: TGTGCCAGCAGTTTACCGGGACTGCAGGGGAGCACAGATACGCAGTATTTT. Amino acids: CASSLPGLQGSTDTQYF.